The TCR beta chain described here comes from a study of blood T cell repertoires in COVID-19. Study summary: T cells, B-cell-depleted T cells, or PBMCs supplied cDNA or gDNA.

Original processing methods: Amplification from reference gene primers served as the basis for estimated nucleated cell counts. Repertoires were generated with immunoSEQ multiplex PCR, while TCRdb's copy carries only in-frame clones and drops some. The D gene and trimming were derived from the DNA, and the V and J assignments and clone size from that table. The table records approximately 160,000 clones, around 84% of them present only once. Sequenced input: peripheral blood. The clonotype originates from a woman at least 80 years old with acute or convalescent COVID-19.

The chain's CDR3 is CASSGQAGEKLFF. The CDR3 DNA reads TGTGCCAGCAGTGGACAGGCCGGGGAAAAACTGTTTTTT. This rearrangement joins TRBV12-3 or TRBV12-4 to TRBJ1-4; 7 nucleotides line up with TRBD1. The length of the CDR3 is 13 residues. V lost 5 bases to trimming and J lost 8 bases; unmatched junction nucleotides: 5.